These 9 T cell receptor beta chains were all obtained from the same sample, sequenced in a study of T cells in narcolepsy. Generated by immunoSEQ multiplex PCR, the TCRdb table keeps only in-frame clones and is missing some. The data hold tens of thousands of clones, with 81% observed a single time. Specimen: memory (CD45RA-) CD4+ T cells from blood. These receptors were obtained from a human donor in good health.

The J gene is TRBJ2-7, the V gene TRBV9; D is unclear. The CDR3 length is 11 residues. Trimming pared 4 bases from V and 6 bases from J, leaving 8 bases between. CDR1 and CDR2 from the germline V gene are SGDLS and YYNGEE. CDR3 nucleotides: TGTGCCAGCAGCTCGAATTCCGAGCAGTACTTC. This gives the protein CASSSNSEQYF.

The V gene is TRBV2, the J gene TRBJ2-2; 8 bases align to TRBD2. After removal of 3 bases from V and 1 base from J, the junction contained 1 base not matched to a gene. Per germline, CDR1 SNHLY and CDR2 FYNNEI. This CDR3 is 15 amino acids long. The CDR3 spells CASSELAGNTGELFF. CDR3 DNA: TGTGCCAGCAGTGAGCTAGCGGGGAACACCGGGGAGCTGTTTTTT. The full variable domain, rest sourced from reference TRBV2 and TRBJ2-2, is EPEVTQTPSHQVTQMGQEVILRCVPISNHLYFYWYRQILGQKVEFLVSFYNNEISEKSEIFDDQFSVERPDGSNFTLKIRSTKLEDSAMYFCASSELAGNTGELFFGEGSRLTVL.

This clone was counted only a few times. The chain has TRBV5-1 and TRBJ2-1; possible D gene TRBD2, 6 bases. CDR3 length equals 14 residues. V lost 4 bases, J lost 6 bases, and 14 bases lay in between. Germline V lookup: CDR1 SGHRS, CDR2 YFSETQ. The CDR3 DNA follows: TGCGCCAGCAGCACGGGGACTTTTTCCAATGAGCAGTTCTTC. Its protein product is CASSTGTFSNEQFF.

This clone has a single count. The chain combines TRBV30 with TRBJ1-1; perhaps TRBD1 as D (5 bases). V shed 6 bases and J shed 1 base, with 9 bases lying between them. Germline lookup yields CDR1 GTSNPN and CDR2 SVGIG (reference sequence). The CDR3 extends over 12 amino acids. CDR3 in DNA: TGTGCCTGCATGACAGAGAACACTGAAGCTTTCTTT. Translation: CACMTENTEAFF.

The genes are TRBV27 and TRBJ2-1; the D gene is possibly TRBD1 (6 bases). The CDR3 runs 15 residues. V was shortened by 3 bases and J by 9 bases, with 18 bases between the two germline ends. Looked up from germline, CDR1 is MNHEY and CDR2 is SMNVEV (reference sequence). The chain's CDR3 is CASSLTGKRRSEQFF. The CDR3 region has the DNA TGTGCCAGCAGTTTGACAGGTAAACGGAGGAGTGAGCAGTTCTTC.

The chain couples TRBV7-3 to TRBJ1-3; D not resolved. V dropped 2 bases and J dropped 3 bases, with 5 bases sitting between them. Germline values: CDR1 SGHTA, CDR2 FQGTGA. The CDR3 runs 13 residues. The CDR3 DNA sequence: TGTGCCAGCAGCTTAGTGCATGGAAACACCATATATTTT. Protein product: CASSLVHGNTIYF.

The V call is TRBV11-2, the J call TRBJ2-2; possible D gene TRBD1, 5 bases. The CDR3 is 16 residues long. Germline V gene data show CDR1 as SGHAT and CDR2 as FQNNGV. Trimming pared 3 bases from V and 0 bases from J, leaving 11 bases between. Here the CDR3 reads CASSLSMGPNTGELFF. The CDR3, as DNA: TGTGCCAGCAGCTTGAGCATGGGGCCGAACACCGGGGAGCTGTTTTTT.

Only one count was recorded for this clone. The chain recombines TRBV5-1 with TRBJ2-1; TRBD2 agrees at 15 bases. The CDR3 is 19 residues long. V lost 5 bases and J lost 0; bases outside the gene matches: 9. CDR1 SGHRS and CDR2 YFSETQ come from the germline V gene. In nucleotides, the CDR3 is TGCGCCAGCAGTCCAGGGACTAGCGGGAGGTCACGCTCCTACAATGAGCAGTTCTTC. Its translation: CASSPGTSGRSRSYNEQFF.

The chain carries TRBV29-1 and TRBJ1-6, with 7 bases aligning to TRBD1. After removal of 7 bases from V and 7 bases from J, the junction contained 7 bases not matched to a gene. The germline V gene encodes CDR1 SQVTM and CDR2 ANQGSEA. The CDR3 sequence is 13 residues long. The CDR3 region has the DNA TGCAGCGCCGCCGGGACAGCGAATTCACCCCTCCACTTT. Translating gives CSAAGTANSPLHF.